The source of this TCR beta chain is a study of control samples from healthy donors and cancer patients. Sequencing used immunoSEQ multiplex PCR; TCRdb keeps in-frame clones, though not all of them. The table has approximately 100,000 clones, roughly 88% seen once. J was trimmed by 4 bases and V by 7 bases; bases with no gene match: 11. This CDR3 is 15 amino acids long. The germline V gene has CDR1 MNHEY and CDR2 SMNVEV (reference sequence). The rearrangement joins TRBV27 to TRBJ1-1; 8 positions agree with TRBD1. The source material was blood. The sequence came from a man in his thirties or forties in good health. The CDR3 DNA follows: TGTGCCAGCACTCTTCTCAGGGGGCCGAGCACTGAAGCTTTCTTT. Protein sequence: CASTLLRGPSTEAFF.